This TCR beta chain was recorded in a study of blood T cell repertoires in COVID-19. At the level of the study: COVID-19 samples collected from the United States, Italy and Spain covered acute and convalescent phases. Nucleic acid was either cDNA or gDNA, and it came from T cells, B-cell-depleted T cells, or PBMCs.

Followed over time, Seattle patients had been enrolled while infection was active. Original handling: The assay estimated nucleated cells by amplifying reference gene primers. The assay was immunoSEQ multiplex PCR, and TCRdb's table has in-frame clones only and misses some. V, J and clone size are taken as reported in that table, and D and trimming were inferred from the DNA itself. The table has more than 200,000 clones, 82% seen once. The sample taken for sequencing was peripheral blood. This receptor was identified in a woman at least 80 years old with COVID-19, enrolled during active disease.

CDR3 bases: TGCGCCAGCAGCTCCACAGGGCCTTCCTCCTACGAGCAGTACTTC. It encodes CASSSTGPSSYEQYF. V and J are TRBV5-1 and TRBJ2-7, with D perhaps TRBD1 (6 bases). Germline-derived CDR1 and CDR2 are SGHRS and YFSETQ. The CDR3 loop spans 15 amino acids. V lost 3 bases and J 0 bases, leaving 13 bases between the germline ends.